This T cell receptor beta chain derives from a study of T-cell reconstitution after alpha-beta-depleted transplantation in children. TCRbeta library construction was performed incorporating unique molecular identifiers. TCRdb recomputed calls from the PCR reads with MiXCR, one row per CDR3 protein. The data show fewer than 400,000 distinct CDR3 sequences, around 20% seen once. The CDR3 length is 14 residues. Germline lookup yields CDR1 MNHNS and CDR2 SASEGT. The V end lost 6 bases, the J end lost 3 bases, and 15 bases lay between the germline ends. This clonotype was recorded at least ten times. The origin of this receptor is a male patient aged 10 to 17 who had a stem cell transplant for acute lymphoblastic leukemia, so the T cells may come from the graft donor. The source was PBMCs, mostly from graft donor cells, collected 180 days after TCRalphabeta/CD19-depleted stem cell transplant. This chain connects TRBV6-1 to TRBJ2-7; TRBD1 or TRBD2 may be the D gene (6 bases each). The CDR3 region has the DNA TGTGCCAGCAGCACAGGGACTTCCCACTACGAGCAGTACTTC. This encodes CASSTGTSHYEQYF.